These 23 T cell receptor beta chains were sequenced from one sample in a study of beta chain features in type 1 diabetes. The investigators reverse transcribed all of the isolated RNA, so they sequenced expressed TCRB transcripts. The method was immunoSEQ multiplex PCR; TCRdb's version includes in-frame clones alone and lacks a portion of them. In the table there are hundreds of thousands of clones, about 15% of which are singletons. Points from the study as a whole: All four CD4+ subsets of Type 1 diabetes patients contained TCRB CDR3s that were moderately but significantly shorter.

Which antigens these TCRs recognize remains unknown. Sequencing input: naive CD4+ T cells from blood. These receptor sequences come from a man aged 18 to 29 with type 1 diabetes.

The sample holds a few counts of this clone. The chain links TRBV28 to TRBJ2-4, with D perhaps TRBD2 (5 bases). V lost 1 base and J lost 0, with 16 bases in between. The CDR3 runs 18 residues. Germline CDR1 reads MDHEN; CDR2 reads SYDVKM. The CDR3 spells CASSLYRTRAGAKNIQYF. The CDR3 coding sequence is TGTGCCAGCAGTTTATACCGTACGCGGGCGGGAGCCAAAAACATTCAGTACTTC. Drawing the rest from reference TRBV28 and TRBJ2-4, the complete variable domain is DVKVTQSSRYLVKRTGEKVFLECVQDMDHENMFWYRQDPGLGLRLIYFSYDVKMKEKGDIPEGYSVSREKKERFSLILESASTNQTSMYLCASSLYRTRAGAKNIQYFGAGTRLSVL.

This clone was seen a handful of times. The chain is built from TRBV30 and TRBJ2-7; 7 bases agree with TRBD2. Germline CDR1 reads GTSNPN; CDR2 reads SVGIG (reference sequence). The CDR3 length is 13 residues. The ends lost 4 bases at V and 1 base at J; junction bases unmatched: 4. The CDR3 reads CAWNRAGSYEQYF. DNA of the CDR3: TGTGCCTGGAATCGAGCGGGGTCCTACGAGCAGTACTTC.

The CDR3 region is CASSGGDRDRTDTQYF. The CDR3 bases are TGCGCCAGCAGCGGGGGGGACCGGGACCGCACAGATACGCAGTATTTT. This chain uses TRBV5-1 with TRBJ2-3; 7 nucleotides line up with TRBD2. The CDR3 is 16 amino acids. V trimming: 4 bases; J trimming: 1 base; junction bases outside the gene matches: 9. Germline V gives CDR1 SGHRS, CDR2 YFSETQ.

This chain connects TRBV6-5 to TRBJ1-1; a possible D gene is TRBD1 (5 bases). V was pared by 9 bases and J by 1 base, with 12 bases between. This CDR3 comprises 13 residues. Germline CDR1 MNHEY, CDR2 SVGAGI. The DNA of the CDR3 is TGTGCCAGTGGGGGGGAGTGGAACACTGAAGCTTTCTTT. It codes for CASGGEWNTEAFF.

J is TRBJ2-5 and V is TRBV5-1; 7 bases align to TRBD1. Trimming removed 4 bases from V and 4 bases from J; junction bases left unmatched: 7. The CDR3 totals 14 residues. Germline V lookup: CDR1 SGHRS, CDR2 YFSETQ. CDR3 in DNA: TGCGCCAGCAGCATCACAGGGGAAAGAGAGACCCAGTACTTC. This translates into CASSITGERETQYF.

The chain recombines TRBV4-3 with TRBJ1-1; TRBD1 might be the D (6 bases). Trimming removed 3 bases from V and 2 bases from J, with 10 bases in between. Germline V gives CDR1 LGHNA, CDR2 YSLEER. This CDR3 spans 14 amino acids. The CDR3 nucleotides are TGCGCCAGCAGCCAGGGGGCAGGAAACACTGAAGCTTTCTTT. Amino acids: CASSQGAGNTEAFF.

The chain couples TRBV28 to TRBJ1-4; no clear D gene. This CDR3 contains 12 residues. Trimming stripped 7 bases from V and 3 bases from J, with 6 bases between. Germline CDR1 and CDR2: MDHEN and SYDVKM. The CDR3 here is CASTGANEKLFF. CDR3 nucleotides: TGTGCCAGCACAGGCGCTAATGAAAAACTGTTTTTT.

The table lists this clone with a few counts. The V gene is TRBV30, the J gene TRBJ2-5; TRBD1 might be the D (6 bases). The V gene lost 2 bases and the J gene lost 5 bases, with 12 bases spanning the gap. CDR3 length equals 13 residues. In germline, CDR1 is GTSNPN, CDR2 SVGIG (reference sequence). CDR3 amino acids: CAWSKTGKETQYF. Written as DNA, the CDR3 is TGTGCCTGGAGTAAAACAGGGAAGGAGACCCAGTACTTC.

This clone was seen a handful of times. J is TRBJ2-4 and V is TRBV9, with 7 bases identical to TRBD2. CDR1 is SGDLS and CDR2 is YYNGEE in the germline V gene. Trimming cost V 0 bases and J 3 bases; bases outside gene matches: 6. The CDR3 runs 16 residues. CDR3 amino acids: CASSVGAGRGKNIQYF. In DNA form, the CDR3 reads TGTGCCAGCAGCGTAGGGGCAGGGAGGGGCAAAAACATTCAGTACTTC.

This clone turned up a few times. DNA of the CDR3: TGTGCCTGGGACAGGGCGAATGAGCAGTTCTTC. Amino acid sequence: CAWDRANEQFF. J is TRBJ2-1 and V is TRBV30; 7 bases are shared with TRBD1. Germline trimming cut 5 bases from V and 7 bases from J; bases unmatched to any gene: 2. The germline V gene encodes CDR1 GTSNPN and CDR2 SVGIG (reference sequence). The CDR3 is 11 residues long.

The V call is TRBV7-2, the J call TRBJ1-1; D not certain. The germline V gene encodes CDR1 SGHTA and CDR2 FQGNSA. Between the trimmed V and J ends, which lost 1 base and 0 bases, there was a span of 6 bases. This CDR3 is 14 amino acids long. The CDR3 loop reads CASSLVRLNTEAFF. CDR3 bases: TGTGCCAGCAGCTTAGTGCGGCTGAACACTGAAGCTTTCTTT.

This clone turned up a few times. The chain combines TRBV5-1 with TRBJ2-5; 7 nucleotides line up with TRBD1. Germline V gene data show CDR1 as SGHRS and CDR2 as YFSETQ. The CDR3 is 14 amino acids. The V gene end was trimmed by 4 bases and the J gene end by 2 bases; junction bases not matched to a gene: 5. The CDR3 sequence: CASSETGSQETQYF. DNA for the CDR3: TGCGCCAGCAGCGAGACAGGGAGTCAAGAGACCCAGTACTTC. The full variable domain, with the rest looked up from reference TRBV5-1 and TRBJ2-5, is KAGVTQTPRYLIKTRGQQVTLSCSPISGHRSVSWYQQTPGQGLQFLFEYFSETQRNKGNFPGRFSGRQFSNSRSEMNVSTLELGDSALYLCASSETGSQETQYFGPGTRLLVL.

This clone occurred a few times. The chain carries TRBV18 and TRBJ1-2; tentative D call: TRBD1 (6 bases). The CDR3 consists of 14 residues. V was trimmed by 4 bases and J by 0 bases, leaving 9 bases between them. Germline assignment: CDR1 KGHSH and CDR2 LQKENI. This CDR3 reads CASSRTAANYGYTF. DNA of the CDR3: TGTGCCAGCTCACGGACAGCAGCTAACTATGGCTACACCTTC.

As DNA, the CDR3 is TGTGCCAGCAGTGGGGCGGGGGCCTATGGCTACACCTTC. It translates to CASSGAGAYGYTF. The chain is built from TRBV2 and TRBJ1-2; D is possibly TRBD1 (6 bases). The CDR3 extends over 13 amino acids. Germline CDR1 SNHLY, CDR2 FYNNEI. The V end lost 4 bases, the J end lost 4 bases, and 10 bases lay between the germline ends.

This clone was seen more than once but under ten times. The J gene is TRBJ1-1, the V gene TRBV20-1; D is unclear. In germline, CDR1 is DFQATT, CDR2 SNEGSKA (reference sequence). This CDR3 spans 11 amino acids. The V end lost 7 bases, the J end lost 1 base, and 7 bases lay between the germline ends. Written as DNA, the CDR3 is TGCAGTGAAATCCGGAACACTGAAGCTTTCTTT. This gives the protein CSEIRNTEAFF.

The V call is TRBV5-1, the J call TRBJ2-5, with 7 bases matching TRBD2. The V and J ends lost 3 bases and 4 bases, in that order; junction bases with no gene match: 12. Germline CDR1 and CDR2: SGHRS and YFSETQ. CDR3 length: 16 amino acids. The CDR3 DNA follows: TGCGCCAGCAGCTCCGCGGGGAGGGGACGGTCAGAGACCCAGTACTTC. It translates to CASSSAGRGRSETQYF.

Only a few counts were recorded for this clone. The chain joins TRBV30 to TRBJ2-7; D is ambiguous. The CDR3 has 10 residues. The V gene's germline CDR1 is GTSNPN and CDR2 SVGIG (reference sequence). With 3 bases removed from V and 4 bases from J, the gap between germline ends came to 4 bases. CDR3 coding DNA: TGTGCCTGGAGCCAGTACGAGCAGTACTTC. This encodes CAWSQYEQYF.

The rearrangement uses TRBV27 and TRBJ2-3; no clear D. CDR1 is MNHEY, CDR2 SMNVEV, per germline (reference sequence). V lost 2 bases to trimming and J lost 4 bases, with 7 bases between them. The CDR3 is 13 amino acids. In nucleotides, the CDR3 is TGTGCCAGCAGTTTAACCCCGGCAGATACGCAGTATTTT. As protein: CASSLTPADTQYF.

This clone was observed a handful of times. The genes are TRBV4-3 and TRBJ2-5; possibly TRBD1 for D (6 bases). The tail of the sequence fits TRBJ2-7 better, so the J call may be wrong. The germline CDR1 and CDR2 sequences are LGHNA and YSLEER. The CDR3 is 14 amino acids. For the CDR3, the DNA is TGCGCCAGCAGCCAAGCCACAGGGTCCTACGAGCAGTACTTC. Amino acids: CASSQATGSYEQYF.

This clone was seen a few times. Here the CDR3 DNA reads TGTGCCAGCAGCTTACGGCCTAGCGGGTTCTACGAGCAGTACTTC. It translates to CASSLRPSGFYEQYF. The chain has TRBV7-9 and TRBJ2-7, with 8 bases aligning to TRBD2. CDR1 is SEHNR, CDR2 FQNEAQ, per germline (reference sequence). The CDR3 length is 15 residues. Unmatched junction bases numbered 6, after V lost 2 bases and J lost 3 bases.

This clone has more than one count but fewer than ten. This chain connects TRBV9 to TRBJ1-2; weak D call: TRBD1 (5 bases). The CDR3 extends over 15 amino acids. Germline CDR1 SGDLS, CDR2 YYNGEE. V was trimmed by 3 bases and J by 6 bases, leaving 18 bases between them. The CDR3 coding sequence is TGTGCCAGCAGCGAAGCCCAGGGCCGGTTTAATGGCTACACCTTC. It codes for CASSEAQGRFNGYTF.

V is TRBV7-2 and J is TRBJ2-5; 10 bases map to TRBD2. J was trimmed by 5 bases and V by 8 bases; bases with no gene match: 14. Germline CDR1 and CDR2: SGHTA and FQGNSA. The CDR3 is 16 amino acids. In DNA, the CDR3 is TGTGCCAGCCAAAACCCTAGCGGGGGCCGCCGGGAGACCCAGTACTTC. Its protein is CASQNPSGGRRETQYF.

The chain joins TRBV2 to TRBJ2-7; D remains unclear. Trimming shortened V by 5 bases and J by 3 bases, and 8 bases separated the two germline ends. This CDR3 is built from 12 residues. CDR1 is SNHLY, CDR2 FYNNEI, per germline. CDR3 amino acids: CASSLEDYEQYF. CDR3 DNA: TGTGCCAGCAGTCTAGAGGACTACGAGCAGTACTTC.